The following is a TCR beta chain sequence with its context. In the authors' workflow: For nucleated cells, counts were estimated from reference gene primer amplification. Produced via immunoSEQ multiplex PCR; TCRdb's table is partial and in-frame only. The D gene and trimming were derived from the DNA, and the V and J assignments and clone size from that table. The data contain some 270,000 clones, about four fifths of them singletons. The germline V gene encodes CDR1 LGHNA and CDR2 YSLEER. With 0 bases clipped from V and 5 bases from J, the junction kept 2 bases outside the gene matches. This CDR3 comprises 14 residues. These data come from a study of blood T cell repertoires in COVID-19. Turning to the study itself: Collection of acute and convalescent COVID-19 samples took place in the United States, Italy and Spain. Sources were T cells, B-cell-depleted T cells, or PBMCs; the material itself was cDNA or gDNA.

Seattle enrolled patients during active infection and tracked them longitudinally. The sequenced sample was peripheral blood. This chain joins TRBV4-3 and TRBJ2-5; 8 bases map to TRBD2. This TCR was recovered from an older person with COVID-19, enrolled during active disease. CDR3 protein: CASSQERTSETQYF. For the CDR3, the DNA is TGCGCCAGCAGCCAAGAGAGGACTAGCGAGACCCAGTACTTC.